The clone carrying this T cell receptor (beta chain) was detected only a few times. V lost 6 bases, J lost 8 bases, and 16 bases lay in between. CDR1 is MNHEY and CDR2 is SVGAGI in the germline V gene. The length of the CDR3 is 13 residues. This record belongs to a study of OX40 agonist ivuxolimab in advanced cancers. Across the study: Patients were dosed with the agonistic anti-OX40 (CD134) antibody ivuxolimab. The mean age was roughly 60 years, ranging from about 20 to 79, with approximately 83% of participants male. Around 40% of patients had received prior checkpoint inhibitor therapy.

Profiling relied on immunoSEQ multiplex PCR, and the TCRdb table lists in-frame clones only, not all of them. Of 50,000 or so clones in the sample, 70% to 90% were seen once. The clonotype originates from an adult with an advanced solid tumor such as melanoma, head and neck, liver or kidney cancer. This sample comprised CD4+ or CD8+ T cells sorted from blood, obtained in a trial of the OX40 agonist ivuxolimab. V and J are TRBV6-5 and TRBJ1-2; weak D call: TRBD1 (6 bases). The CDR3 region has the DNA TGTGCCAGCAGCCCCGGCGGGGGCGAAGGCTACACCTTC. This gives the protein CASSPGGGEGYTF.